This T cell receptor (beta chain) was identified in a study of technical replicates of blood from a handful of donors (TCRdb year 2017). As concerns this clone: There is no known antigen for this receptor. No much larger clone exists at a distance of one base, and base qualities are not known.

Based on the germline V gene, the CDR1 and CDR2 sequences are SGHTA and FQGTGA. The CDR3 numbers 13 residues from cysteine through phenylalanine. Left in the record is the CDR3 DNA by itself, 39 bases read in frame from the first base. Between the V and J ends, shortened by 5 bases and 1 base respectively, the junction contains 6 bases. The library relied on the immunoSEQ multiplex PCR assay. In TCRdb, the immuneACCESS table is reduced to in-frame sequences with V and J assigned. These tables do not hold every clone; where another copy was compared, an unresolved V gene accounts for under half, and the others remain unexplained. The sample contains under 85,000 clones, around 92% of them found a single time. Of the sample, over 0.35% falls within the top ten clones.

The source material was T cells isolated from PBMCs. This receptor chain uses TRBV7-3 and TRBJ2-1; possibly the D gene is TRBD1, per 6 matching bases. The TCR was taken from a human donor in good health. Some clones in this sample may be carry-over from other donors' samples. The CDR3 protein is CASSQGSYNEQFF. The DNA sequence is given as TGTGCCAGCAGCCAGGGGTCCTACAATGAGCAGTTCTTC.